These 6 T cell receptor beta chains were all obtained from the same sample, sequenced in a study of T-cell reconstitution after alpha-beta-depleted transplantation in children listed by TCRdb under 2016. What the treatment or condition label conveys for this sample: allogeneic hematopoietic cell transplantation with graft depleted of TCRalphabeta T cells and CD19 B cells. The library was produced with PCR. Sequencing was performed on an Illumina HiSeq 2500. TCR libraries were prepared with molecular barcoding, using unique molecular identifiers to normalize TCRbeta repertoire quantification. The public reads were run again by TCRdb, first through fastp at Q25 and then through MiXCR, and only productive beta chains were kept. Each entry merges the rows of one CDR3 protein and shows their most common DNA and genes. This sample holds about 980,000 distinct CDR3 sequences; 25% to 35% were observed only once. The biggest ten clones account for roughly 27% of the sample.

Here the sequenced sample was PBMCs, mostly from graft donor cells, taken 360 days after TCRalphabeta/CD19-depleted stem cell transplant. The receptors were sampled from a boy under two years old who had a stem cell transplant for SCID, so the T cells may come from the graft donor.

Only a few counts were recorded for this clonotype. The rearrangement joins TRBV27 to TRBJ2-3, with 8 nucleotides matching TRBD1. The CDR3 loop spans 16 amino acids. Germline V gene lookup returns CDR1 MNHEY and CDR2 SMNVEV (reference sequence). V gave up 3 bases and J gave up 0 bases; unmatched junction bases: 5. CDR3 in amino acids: CASSFSDRESTDTQYF. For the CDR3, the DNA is TGTGCCAGCAGTTTCTCGGACAGGGAGAGCACAGATACGCAGTATTTT.

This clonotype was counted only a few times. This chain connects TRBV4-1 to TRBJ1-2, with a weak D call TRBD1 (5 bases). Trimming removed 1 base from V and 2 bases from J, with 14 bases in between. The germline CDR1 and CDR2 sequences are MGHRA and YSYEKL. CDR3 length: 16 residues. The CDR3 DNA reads TGCGCCAGCAGCCAAGCTCCCGGCCGGGGGAACTATGGCTACACCTTC. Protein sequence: CASSQAPGRGNYGYTF.

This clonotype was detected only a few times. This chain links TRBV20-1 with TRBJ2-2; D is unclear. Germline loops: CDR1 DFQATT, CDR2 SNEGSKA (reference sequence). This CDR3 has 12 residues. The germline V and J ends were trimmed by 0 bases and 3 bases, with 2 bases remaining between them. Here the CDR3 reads CSAREHTGELFF. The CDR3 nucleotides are TGCAGTGCTAGAGAGCACACCGGGGAGCTGTTTTTT.

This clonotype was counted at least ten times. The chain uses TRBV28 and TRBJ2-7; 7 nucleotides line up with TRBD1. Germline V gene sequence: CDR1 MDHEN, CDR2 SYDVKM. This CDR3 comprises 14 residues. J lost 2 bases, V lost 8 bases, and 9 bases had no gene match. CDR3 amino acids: CASVGRDRTYEQYF. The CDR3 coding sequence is TGTGCCAGCGTGGGAAGGGACAGAACCTACGAGCAGTACTTC.

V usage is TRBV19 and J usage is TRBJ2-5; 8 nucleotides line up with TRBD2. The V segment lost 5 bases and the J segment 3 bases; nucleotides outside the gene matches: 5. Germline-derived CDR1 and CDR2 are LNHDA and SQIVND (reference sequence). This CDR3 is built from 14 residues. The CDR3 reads CASSPRLAKETQYF. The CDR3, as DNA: TGTGCCAGTAGTCCGAGACTAGCGAAAGAGACCCAGTACTTC.

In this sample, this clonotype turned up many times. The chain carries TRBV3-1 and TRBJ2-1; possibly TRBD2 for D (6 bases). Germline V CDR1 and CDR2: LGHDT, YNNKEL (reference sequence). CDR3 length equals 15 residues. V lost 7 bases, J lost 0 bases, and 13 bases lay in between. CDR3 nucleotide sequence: TGTGCCAGCACCCCAATCGGGAGCTCCTACAATGAGCAGTTCTTC. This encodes CASTPIGSSYNEQFF.